The 23 T cell receptor beta chains in this list originate from one sample, sequenced in a study of cytomegalovirus exposure and HLA in healthy donors. 13 Jbeta primers and 60 Vbeta primers were used for the PCR. The table came from immunoSEQ multiplex PCR; TCRdb's copy has only in-frame clones and leaves some out. The sample yields 170,000 or so clones, around 78% seen once. The sequencing sample was made of PBMCs. The receptors here all came from a woman aged 50 to 60 in good health and CMV-seropositive.

The chain has TRBV5-8 and TRBJ1-4, with a tentative D call TRBD1 (6 bases). Between the trimmed V and J ends, which lost 0 bases and 0 bases, there was a span of 12 bases. The germline V gene encodes CDR1 SGHTS and CDR2 YDEGEE. CDR3 length: 17 amino acids. CDR3 in DNA: TGTGCCAGCAGCTTGGGAGGGGGGGCTGCAACTAATGAAAAACTGTTTTTT. Amino acid sequence: CASSLGGGAATNEKLFF. Full variable domain (rest looked up from reference TRBV5-8 and TRBJ1-4): EAGVTQSPTHLIKTRGQQATLRCSPISGHTSVYWYQQALGLGLQFLLWYDEGEERNRGNFPPRFSGRQFPNYSSELNVNALELEDSALYLCASSLGGGAATNEKLFFGSGTQLSVL.

V and J are TRBV27 and TRBJ1-2; D uncertain. From germline, CDR1 is MNHEY and CDR2 SMNVEV (reference sequence). Trimming removed 4 bases at V and 7 bases at J, with 7 bases between. CDR3 length equals 11 residues. CDR3 sequence reads: CASSSGFGYTF. CDR3 sequence (DNA): TGTGCCAGCAGTTCCGGGTTTGGCTACACCTTC.

This clone was counted once. The chain employs TRBV11-2 and TRBJ1-2; D might be TRBD1 (5 bases). Germline V CDR1 and CDR2: SGHAT, FQNNGV. Trimming removed 3 bases from V and 0 bases from J, with 11 bases in between. This CDR3 spans 15 amino acids. The CDR3 region has the DNA TGTGCCAGCAGCTTGGGGGGGGACGCTAACTATGGCTACACCTTC. Protein product: CASSLGGDANYGYTF.

This clone was counted a few times. The V gene is TRBV5-6, the J gene TRBJ2-1; D might be TRBD1 (6 bases). This CDR3 region has 16 residues. Trimming took 6 bases from V and 0 from J, leaving 16 bases between them. The germline CDR1 and CDR2 sequences are SGHDT and YYEEEE. CDR3 region: CASITSGTNSYNEQFF. The CDR3 DNA sequence: TGTGCCAGCATCACATCCGGGACAAACTCCTACAATGAGCAGTTCTTC.

The chain is built from TRBV4-2 and TRBJ1-2, with D possibly TRBD1 on 6 matching bases. CDR3 size: 16 residues. V was clipped by 3 bases and J by 4 bases, with 18 bases between them. CDR1 LGHNA and CDR2 YNFKEQ come from the germline V gene. Here the CDR3 reads CASSQGQGSSIYGYTF. The CDR3 coding sequence is TGTGCCAGCAGCCAGGGGCAGGGGTCCTCAATCTATGGCTACACCTTC.

This chain joins TRBV6-5 and TRBJ1-2; maybe TRBD1 (6 bases). The CDR3 has 15 amino acids. Germline CDR1 is MNHEY and CDR2 is SVGAGI. V was pared by 5 bases and J by 8 bases, with 21 bases between. The CDR3 nucleotides are TGTGCCAGCAGTCCGCCGGGTTCCCCAGGGGAGGGCTACACCTTC. Translating gives CASSPPGSPGEGYTF.

The rearrangement uses TRBV11-2 and TRBJ1-1, with D possibly TRBD1 on 6 matching bases. This CDR3 is built from 15 residues. V was cut by 2 bases and J by 3 bases, with 13 bases left in between. The V gene's germline CDR1 is SGHAT and CDR2 FQNNGV. CDR3 coding DNA: TGTGCCAGCAGCTTAAGACAGGTGGGGTACACTGAAGCTTTCTTT. Its translation is CASSLRQVGYTEAFF.

The chain recombines TRBV10-3 with TRBJ2-3; TRBD2 is a possible D gene (7 bases). The CDR3 is 14 residues long. The germline V and J ends were trimmed by 2 bases and 8 bases, with 14 bases remaining between them. The germline V gene has CDR1 ENHRY and CDR2 SYGVKD. CDR3 sequence: CAISEPRGGGTQYF. In nucleotides, the CDR3 is TGTGCCATCAGTGAGCCAAGAGGGGGGGGTACGCAGTATTTT.

This clone was picked up a small number of times. J is TRBJ1-5 and V is TRBV2, with D unresolved. V was trimmed by 6 bases and J by 8 bases, leaving 17 bases between them. Per germline, CDR1 SNHLY and CDR2 FYNNEI. The CDR3 has 14 amino acids. CDR3 residues: CASRAGANREPQHF. The CDR3 nucleotides read TGTGCCAGCAGGGCGGGCGCCAACCGAGAGCCCCAGCATTTT.

The CDR3 nucleotides read TGCGCCAGCAGCCCCCGAAGGACAGGGAACTCTGGAAACACCATATATTTT. This translates into CASSPRRTGNSGNTIYF. This chain joins TRBV4-3 and TRBJ1-3, with 8 nucleotides matching TRBD1. CDR3 length: 17 residues. The germline V gene encodes CDR1 LGHNA and CDR2 YSLEER. Trimming cost V 4 bases and J 0 bases; bases outside gene matches: 8.

This clone was counted a single time. V and J are TRBV18 and TRBJ1-2, with D possibly matching TRBD1 (6 bases). Looked up from germline, CDR1 is KGHSH and CDR2 is LQKENI. This CDR3 has 18 residues. Trimming pared 3 bases from V and 4 bases from J, leaving 24 bases between. The CDR3 region is CASSPTYVGGGASYGYTF. The CDR3 bases are TGTGCCAGCTCACCCACGTACGTCGGGGGGGGCGCGTCCTATGGCTACACCTTC.

This clone was counted a single time. CDR3 DNA sequence: TGCAGCGTTGACGAGGTACCCGGGTTTTCGGACACCTACAAGCAAGAGACCCAGTACTTC. It translates to CSVDEVPGFSDTYKQETQYF. The chain employs TRBV29-1 and TRBJ2-5, with D perhaps matching TRBD1 (5 bases). Per the germline V gene, CDR1 is SQVTM and CDR2 is ANQGSEA. Deletions cut 3 bases from V and 2 bases from J, with 31 bases between. This CDR3 has 20 amino acids.

The rearrangement links TRBV5-6 to TRBJ1-2; D is ambiguous. Per the germline V gene, CDR1 is SGHDT and CDR2 is YYEEEE. Trimming shortened V by 0 bases and J by 2 bases, and 5 bases separated the two germline ends. The CDR3 runs to 13 residues. DNA for the CDR3: TGTGCCAGCAGCTTGGACTTCAACTATGGCTACACCTTC. This gives the protein CASSLDFNYGYTF.

V gene TRBV20-1 combines with J gene TRBJ1-2; D call uncertain. The germline gives CDR1 DFQATT, CDR2 SNEGSKA (reference sequence). Trimming removed 3 bases at V and 7 bases at J, with 6 bases between. CDR3 length equals 10 residues. This chain's CDR3 is CSASELGYTF. CDR3 DNA: TGCAGTGCTAGTGAACTTGGCTACACCTTC.

This sequence joins TRBV5-6 and TRBJ1-1, with D uncertain. Trimming stripped 3 bases from V and 6 bases from J, with 15 bases between. Germline CDR1 and CDR2: SGHDT and YYEEEE. The CDR3 has 14 residues. For the CDR3, the DNA is TGTGCCAGCAGCTCCCTGGGGAAGGAGGCTGAAGCTTTCTTT. Residues: CASSSLGKEAEAFF. The complete variable domain, with remaining parts taken from reference TRBV5-6 and TRBJ1-1, reads DAGVTQSPTHLIKTRGQQVTLRCSPKSGHDTVSWYQQALGQGPQFIFQYYEEEERQRGNFPDRFSGHQFPNYSSELNVNALLLGDSALYLCASSSLGKEAEAFFGQGTRLTVV.

The chain is built from TRBV15 and TRBJ2-3, with D tentatively TRBD2 (7 bases). Germline CDR1 reads LNHNV; CDR2 reads YYDKDF (reference sequence). CDR3 length equals 16 residues. V lost 0 bases and J 7 bases, leaving 17 bases between the germline ends. CDR3 region: CATSRERGGIGHTQYF. The CDR3 bases are TGTGCCACCAGCAGAGAGAGGGGGGGAATTGGGCATACGCAGTATTTT.

V is TRBV7-9 and J is TRBJ1-5; D gene ambiguous. The V and J ends lost 5 bases and 5 bases respectively, with 7 bases between them. The CDR3 sequence is 12 residues long. Looked up from germline, CDR1 is SEHNR and CDR2 is FQNEAQ (reference sequence). CDR3 protein: CASSLVDQPQHF. The CDR3 DNA follows: TGTGCCAGCAGCCTAGTAGATCAGCCCCAGCATTTT.

The chain recombines TRBV28 with TRBJ1-2; 10 bases align to TRBD1. Per germline, CDR1 MDHEN and CDR2 SYDVKM. The CDR3 covers 15 residues. Trimming removed 6 bases from V and 5 bases from J; junction bases left unmatched: 9. The CDR3 sequence is CASSRYTGQGYGYTF. In nucleotides, the CDR3 is TGTGCCAGCAGCCGATATACGGGACAGGGGTATGGCTACACCTTC.

V and J are TRBV30 and TRBJ1-3; 9 bases align to TRBD1. With 3 bases clipped from V and 5 bases from J, the junction kept 2 bases outside the gene matches. In germline, CDR1 is GTSNPN, CDR2 SVGIG (reference sequence). CDR3 length: 13 amino acids. CDR3 amino acids: CAWRGTGRNTIYF. CDR3 DNA sequence: TGTGCCTGGAGGGGGACAGGGAGAAACACCATATATTTT.

The rearrangement links TRBV15 to TRBJ1-1, with 7 positions matching TRBD1. V was clipped by 1 base and J by 1 base; unmatched bases: 6. The CDR3 spans 16 residues. From germline, CDR1 is LNHNV and CDR2 YYDKDF (reference sequence). This chain's CDR3 is CATSRARGGANTEAFF. The CDR3 DNA sequence: TGTGCCACCAGCAGAGCTCGAGGGGGCGCGAACACTGAAGCTTTCTTT.

The chain couples TRBV13 to TRBJ2-1; D uncertain. The CDR3 loop spans 11 amino acids. V lost 5 bases and J lost 4, with 3 bases in between. Germline CDR1 reads PRHDT; CDR2 reads FYEKMQ (reference sequence). CDR3: CASSAYNEQFF. The CDR3 coding sequence is TGTGCCAGCAGCGCGTACAATGAGCAGTTCTTC.

V usage is TRBV28 and J usage is TRBJ1-1, with D possibly matching TRBD1 (5 bases). The V and J ends lost 6 bases and 7 bases respectively, with 12 bases between them. The CDR3 consists of 12 residues. Per germline, CDR1 MDHEN and CDR2 SYDVKM. The CDR3 region is CASRRGIIEAFF. The DNA of the CDR3 is TGTGCCAGCAGGCGGGGGATAATTGAAGCTTTCTTT.

This rearrangement joins TRBV5-6 to TRBJ1-3; D is undetermined. The V and J ends lost 2 bases and 1 base respectively, with 13 bases between them. The CDR3 has 16 residues. The germline V gene has CDR1 SGHDT and CDR2 YYEEEE. The CDR3 reads CASSLSSRGSGNTIYF. DNA for the CDR3: TGTGCCAGCAGCTTATCCAGCCGGGGATCTGGAAACACCATATATTTT.